The 15 T cell receptor beta chains below all came from one sample that was sequenced in a study of beta chain features in type 1 diabetes. Isolated RNA was reverse transcribed in full, so expressed TCRB transcripts were sequenced. This table comes from immunoSEQ multiplex PCR, and its TCRdb copy is limited to in-frame clones, with some not included. The data show hundreds of thousands of clones, approximately 30% seen once. Input material: naive CD4+ T cells from blood. These receptor sequences come from a man between 18 and 35 years old in good health.

This clone was seen a few times. The gene calls are TRBV29-1 and TRBJ2-3, with 9 bases lining up with TRBD2. The J segment lost 3 bases and the V segment lost 7 bases, leaving 8 bases of the junction unmatched. The CDR3 runs 14 residues. Germline CDR1 and CDR2: SQVTM and ANQGSEA. In nucleotides, the CDR3 is TGCAGCGCCTCACTAGCGGGTGCTACAGATACGCAGTATTTT. This gives the protein CSASLAGATDTQYF.

The chain is built from TRBV6-6 and TRBJ2-3; D tentatively fits TRBD1 or TRBD2 (5 bases each). With 6 bases removed from V and 4 bases from J, the gap between germline ends came to 14 bases. Germline loops: CDR1 MNHNY, CDR2 SVGAGI (reference sequence). The CDR3 is 14 amino acids. The CDR3 nucleotides are TGTGCCAGCAGGTATTCCTGGGACGCAGATACGCAGTATTTT. Its protein product is CASRYSWDADTQYF.

This clone has a handful of counts. The genes are TRBV2 and TRBJ2-7; weak D call: TRBD1 (6 bases). Germline CDR1 reads SNHLY; CDR2 reads FYNNEI. This CDR3 has 14 residues. V lost 6 bases and J lost 3, with 15 bases in between. CDR3 sequence (DNA): TGTGCCAGCAGAGGGTGGCAGGGGAACTACGAGCAGTACTTC. This gives the protein CASRGWQGNYEQYF.

The rearrangement links TRBV30 to TRBJ1-4; no reliable D call. From germline, CDR1 is GTSNPN and CDR2 SVGIG (reference sequence). V lost 0 bases to trimming and J lost 8 bases, with 10 bases between them. The CDR3 covers 13 residues. The CDR3 region has the DNA TGTGCCTGGAGTGTACGGCAGGTCGAAAAACTGTTTTTT. Its translation: CAWSVRQVEKLFF.

This clone was detected a few times. The rearrangement links TRBV20-1 to TRBJ2-5; tentative D call: TRBD1 (7 bases). The length of the CDR3 is 11 residues. Germline-derived CDR1 and CDR2 are DFQATT and SNEGSKA (reference sequence). The CDR3 region is CGGTAQETQYF. CDR3 nucleotides: TGCGGAGGGACAGCTCAAGAGACCCAGTACTTC.

This sequence joins TRBV6-6 and TRBJ2-7; D unresolved. Germline V gene sequence: CDR1 MNHNY, CDR2 SVGAGI (reference sequence). This CDR3 spans 14 amino acids. The V gene lost 2 bases and the J gene lost 4 bases, with 12 bases spanning the gap. In DNA, the CDR3 is TGTGCCAGCAGTTACCAGCCGAGCGCGTACGAGCAGTACTTC. Translated: CASSYQPSAYEQYF.

The chain employs TRBV9 and TRBJ2-6; D is ambiguous. Trimming shortened V by 4 bases and J by 0 bases, and 11 bases separated the two germline ends. Germline CDR1 is SGDLS and CDR2 is YYNGEE. This CDR3 comprises 16 residues. CDR3 sequence reads: CASSIRPDSGANVLTF. CDR3 DNA sequence: TGTGCCAGCAGCATCCGACCAGACTCTGGGGCCAACGTCCTGACTTTC.

The chain employs TRBV25-1 and TRBJ1-2; D perhaps matches TRBD1 (6 bases). Per the germline V gene, CDR1 is MGHDK and CDR2 is SYGVNS. V was shortened by 4 bases and J by 4 bases, with 10 bases between the two germline ends. The CDR3 contains 13 residues. The CDR3 region is CASSVGQSYGYTF. CDR3 nucleotides: TGTGCCAGCAGTGTTGGACAGAGCTATGGCTACACCTTC.

This clone was seen only a few times. The chain has TRBV5-1 and TRBJ2-1; D remains ambiguous. Germline assignment: CDR1 SGHRS and CDR2 YFSETQ. Trimming shortened V by 1 base and J by 0 bases, and 2 bases separated the two germline ends. This CDR3 is 13 amino acids long. In nucleotides, the CDR3 is TGCGCCAGCAGCTTGAACTCCTACAATGAGCAGTTCTTC. Its translation is CASSLNSYNEQFF.

This clone appeared a few times. The chain uses TRBV30 and TRBJ1-3; D is possibly TRBD1 (5 bases). V was shortened by 0 bases and J by 0 bases, with 9 bases between the two germline ends. CDR3 size: 15 residues. Germline assignment: CDR1 GTSNPN and CDR2 SVGIG (reference sequence). CDR3 region: CAWSVNRRSGNTIYF. The CDR3 nucleotides are TGTGCCTGGAGTGTAAACAGGCGCTCTGGAAACACCATATATTTT.

The rearrangement joins TRBV6-1 to TRBJ2-1; 7 bases align to TRBD1. Germline V gives CDR1 MNHNS, CDR2 SASEGT. After removal of 4 bases from V and 4 bases from J, the junction contained 4 bases not matched to a gene. The CDR3 totals 14 residues. This chain's CDR3 is CASSAGTAYNEQFF. CDR3 DNA sequence: TGTGCCAGCAGTGCCGGGACAGCGTACAATGAGCAGTTCTTC.

The chain joins TRBV29-1 to TRBJ2-7, with D perhaps TRBD1 or TRBD2 (5 bases each). The CDR3 is made up of 11 amino acids. CDR1 and CDR2 from the germline V gene are SQVTM and ANQGSEA. V lost 6 bases, J lost 4 bases, and 10 bases lay in between. CDR3 amino acids: CSVGVLYEQYF. The CDR3 nucleotides are TGCAGCGTGGGGGTCCTGTACGAGCAGTACTTC.

The chain joins TRBV18 to TRBJ2-5, with D possibly being TRBD2 (5 bases). Trimming stripped 8 bases from V and 5 bases from J, with 9 bases between. Germline V gives CDR1 KGHSH, CDR2 LQKENI. This CDR3 comprises 11 residues. The DNA of the CDR3 is TGTGCCAGCGCTACTAGGGAGACCCAGTACTTC. This sequence encodes CASATRETQYF.

The chain joins TRBV18 to TRBJ1-1; no firm D call. The V gene's germline CDR1 is KGHSH and CDR2 LQKENI. The V gene lost 5 bases and the J gene lost 0 bases, with 4 bases spanning the gap. The CDR3 consists of 12 residues. CDR3 in amino acids: CASSGLNTEAFF. Here the CDR3 DNA reads TGTGCCAGCTCAGGGTTGAACACTGAAGCTTTCTTT.

This chain joins TRBV25-1 and TRBJ2-3; possibly TRBD2 for D (7 bases). The CDR3 has 15 amino acids. Trimming removed 2 bases from V and 4 bases from J, with 13 bases in between. Germline V lookup: CDR1 MGHDK, CDR2 SYGVNS. CDR3 DNA sequence: TGTGCCAGCAGTGAAGCGCGGGGGCTACCAGATACGCAGTATTTT. Its protein product is CASSEARGLPDTQYF.